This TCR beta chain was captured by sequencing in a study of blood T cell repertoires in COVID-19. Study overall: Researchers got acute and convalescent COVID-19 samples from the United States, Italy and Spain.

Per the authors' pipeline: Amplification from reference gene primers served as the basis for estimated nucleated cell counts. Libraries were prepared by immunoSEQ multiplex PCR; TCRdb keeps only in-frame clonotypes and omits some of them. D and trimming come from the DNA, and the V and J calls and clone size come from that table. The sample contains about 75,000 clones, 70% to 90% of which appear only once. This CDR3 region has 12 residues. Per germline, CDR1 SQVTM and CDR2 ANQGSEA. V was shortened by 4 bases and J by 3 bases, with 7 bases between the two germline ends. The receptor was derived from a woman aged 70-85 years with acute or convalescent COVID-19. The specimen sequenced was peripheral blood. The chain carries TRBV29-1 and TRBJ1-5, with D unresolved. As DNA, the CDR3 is TGCAGCGTTGGAGGGTTCAATCAGCCCCAGCATTTT. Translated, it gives CSVGGFNQPQHF.